These 3 T cell receptor beta chains were sequenced from one sample in a study of blood T cell repertoires in COVID-19. Profiled with immunoSEQ multiplex PCR; TCRdb holds only in-frame clones, not every one. The sample includes 200,000 or so clones, approximately 88% of them seen just once. What was sequenced was PBMCs or T cells enriched from blood (not recorded which). These receptors were collected from a woman in her forties with acute COVID-19.

This chain uses TRBV30 with TRBJ1-2, with D maybe TRBD1 (5 bases). The length of the CDR3 is 13 residues. Germline V CDR1 and CDR2: GTSNPN, SVGIG (reference sequence). V lost 5 bases and J 6 bases, leaving 16 bases between the germline ends. The CDR3 sequence is CAWSPRGVDGYTF. Written as DNA, the CDR3 is TGTGCCTGGTCCCCACGGGGGGTGGATGGCTACACCTTC.

The V gene is TRBV2, the J gene TRBJ2-4; D may be TRBD1 (5 bases). Germline assignment: CDR1 SNHLY and CDR2 FYNNEI. The length of the CDR3 is 15 residues. The V gene lost 8 bases and the J gene lost 0 bases, with 14 bases spanning the gap. In nucleotides, the CDR3 is TGTGCCAGCTCGCTGGGGCAGGTAGCCAAAAACATTCAGTACTTC. Encoded protein: CASSLGQVAKNIQYF.

The J gene is TRBJ2-6, the V gene TRBV7-2; 8 bases match TRBD1. Germline CDR1 is SGHTA and CDR2 is FQGNSA. The V and J ends lost 5 bases and 2 bases, in that order; junction bases with no gene match: 5. This CDR3 contains 16 residues. The CDR3 sequence: CASSRAGGAGANVLTF. The CDR3 bases are TGTGCCAGCAGCAGAGCAGGGGGCGCTGGGGCCAACGTCCTGACTTTC.